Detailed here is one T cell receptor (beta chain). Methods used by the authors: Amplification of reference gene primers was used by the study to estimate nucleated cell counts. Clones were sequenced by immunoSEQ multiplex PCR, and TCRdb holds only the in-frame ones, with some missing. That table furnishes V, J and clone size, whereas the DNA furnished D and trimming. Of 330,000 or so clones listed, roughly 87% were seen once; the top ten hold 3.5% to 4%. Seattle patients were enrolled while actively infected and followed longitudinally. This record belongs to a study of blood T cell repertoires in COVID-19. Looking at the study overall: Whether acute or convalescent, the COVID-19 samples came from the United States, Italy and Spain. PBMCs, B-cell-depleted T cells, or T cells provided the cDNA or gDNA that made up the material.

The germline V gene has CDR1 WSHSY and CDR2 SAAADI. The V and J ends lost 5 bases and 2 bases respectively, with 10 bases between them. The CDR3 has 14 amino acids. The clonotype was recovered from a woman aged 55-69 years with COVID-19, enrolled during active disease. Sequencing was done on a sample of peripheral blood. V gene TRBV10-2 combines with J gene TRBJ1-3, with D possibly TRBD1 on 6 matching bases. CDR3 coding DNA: TGCGCCAGCAGTCTCGGGGGGCCTGGAAACACCATATATTTT. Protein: CASSLGGPGNTIYF.